This T cell receptor beta chain was sequenced in a study of identical twins. Germline CDR1 DFQATT, CDR2 SNEGSKA (reference sequence). The V end was cut by 0 bases, the J end by 7 bases, with 16 bases between. The CDR3 sequence is 16 residues long. TCRdb independently ran MiXCR on the 5' RACE reads; one entry per CDR3 protein. Of some 500,000 distinct CDR3 sequences in the sample, 13% to 15% were seen once. These records were also assigned to another study, of yellow fever vaccine responses in identical twins.

The sequence derives from a young woman in good health. Sequencing was carried out using CD4+ T cells sorted from blood. This chain connects TRBV20-1 to TRBJ1-6, with D uncertain. CDR3 loop: CSARDFKGASNSPLHF. CDR3 bases: TGCAGTGCTAGAGATTTTAAGGGCGCTAGCAATTCACCCCTCCACTTT.